The rows below give T cell receptor beta chains drawn from one sample of a study of shared clonotypes between healthy human individuals. Sequenced by immunoSEQ multiplex PCR; TCRdb stores in-frame clones only, minus some. The table records about 600,000 clones, about 96% of them present only once. The sequenced material came from naive CD4+ T cells sorted from blood. The receptor set was obtained from a woman aged 25 to 39 in good health. CDR3s include the opening cysteine and the closing phenylalanine or tryptophan. Each record gives: J gene, V gene, clone size, D gene, CDR3 length, CDR3 protein, CDR3 DNA. A D gene is named only where the DNA matches it firmly. Clone size is shown for a subset of rows, as once, few, many or a class of expanded clone.

J: TRBJ1-1
V: TRBV6-1
size: NA
D: NA
length: 14
CDR3: CASSPQNRNTEAFF
DNA: TGTGCCAGCAGCCCTCAGAATCGGAACACTGAAGCTTTCTTT

J: TRBJ1-4
V: TRBV6-1
size: NA
D: NA
length: 13
CDR3: CASSDREDEKLFF
DNA: TGTGCCAGCAGTGACCGAGAGGATGAAAAACTGTTTTTT

J: TRBJ1-1
V: TRBV18
size: NA
D: TRBD1
length: 13
CDR3: CASSQGAVTEAFF
DNA: TGTGCCAGCTCACAGGGGGCGGTGACTGAAGCTTTCTTT

J: TRBJ2-5
V: TRBV6-5
size: NA
D: NA
length: 15
CDR3: CASSYSYGGEETQYF
DNA: TGTGCCAGCAGTTACTCTTACGGGGGCGAAGAGACCCAGTACTTC

J: TRBJ2-7
V: TRBV18
size: NA
D: TRBD1
length: 13
CDR3: CASSSRDSYEQYF
DNA: TGTGCCAGCTCCTCCCGGGACAGCTACGAGCAGTACTTC

J: TRBJ1-2
V: TRBV28
size: NA
D: NA
length: 11
CDR3: CASSLSGGYTF
DNA: TGTGCCAGCAGTTTATCGGGCGGCTACACCTTC

J: TRBJ2-7
V: TRBV28
size: NA
D: NA
length: 18
CDR3: CASTDPPGGTGKPYEQYF
DNA: TGTGCCAGCACCGATCCTCCGGGGGGGACAGGGAAACCCTACGAGCAGTACTTC

J: TRBJ1-1
V: TRBV5-1
size: NA
D: NA
length: 18
CDR3: CASSFTGGVSQMNTEAFF
DNA: TGCGCCAGCAGCTTCACTGGGGGGGTTAGCCAGATGAACACTGAAGCTTTCTTT

J: TRBJ1-6
V: TRBV28
size: NA
D: NA
length: 15
CDR3: CASSLFDRYNSPLHF
DNA: TGTGCCAGCAGTTTATTCGATAGGTATAATTCACCCCTCCACTTT

J: TRBJ1-3
V: TRBV15
size: NA
D: TRBD1
length: 15
CDR3: CATSKGQTSGNTIYF
DNA: TGTGCCACCAGCAAGGGACAGACCTCTGGAAACACCATATATTTT

J: TRBJ2-7
V: TRBV6-5
size: NA
D: TRBD2
length: 13
CDR3: CASSYQLAAEQYF
DNA: TGTGCCAGCAGTTACCAACTAGCGGCCGAGCAGTACTTC

J: TRBJ1-5
V: TRBV19
size: NA
D: NA
length: 15
CDR3: CASSLSLGLSQPQHF
DNA: TGTGCCAGTAGTCTCTCATTGGGGCTAAGTCAGCCCCAGCATTTT

J: TRBJ1-1
V: TRBV5-8
size: NA
D: NA
length: 12
CDR3: CASRVLGAEAFF
DNA: TGTGCCAGCCGAGTCCTGGGCGCTGAAGCTTTCTTT

J: TRBJ2-7
V: TRBV18
size: NA
D: NA
length: 17
CDR3: CASSLLVLQERTYEQYF
DNA: TGTGCCAGCTCTCTACTTGTCCTCCAGGAAAGAACCTACGAGCAGTACTTC

J: TRBJ2-7
V: TRBV18
size: NA
D: NA
length: 14
CDR3: CASSPGFGTYEQYF
DNA: TGTGCCAGCTCACCAGGATTTGGGACATACGAGCAGTACTTC

J: TRBJ2-1
V: TRBV20-1
size: NA
D: NA
length: 9
CDR3: CSAPRLQFF
DNA: TGCAGTGCTCCCCGATTACAGTTCTTC

J: TRBJ2-1
V: TRBV6-5
size: NA
D: NA
length: 13
CDR3: CASSYGRYNEQFF
DNA: TGTGCCAGCAGTTACGGGAGGTACAATGAGCAGTTCTTC

J: TRBJ1-2
V: TRBV28
size: NA
D: NA
length: 14
CDR3: CASQELDHTYGYTF
DNA: TGTGCCAGCCAAGAGCTTGATCATACCTATGGCTACACCTTC

J: TRBJ2-3
V: TRBV5-4
size: NA
D: NA
length: 13
CDR3: CASSLAYTDTQYF
DNA: TGTGCCAGCAGCTTGGCGTACACAGATACGCAGTATTTT

J: TRBJ1-6
V: TRBV28
size: NA
D: NA
length: 15
CDR3: CASSVPGDMNSPLHF
DNA: TGTGCCAGCAGTGTCCCAGGGGATATGAATTCACCCCTCCACTTT

J: TRBJ2-3
V: TRBV15
size: NA
D: TRBD1
length: 14
CDR3: CATRGGQGADTQYF
DNA: TGTGCCACCAGGGGGGGACAGGGCGCAGATACGCAGTATTTT

J: TRBJ1-6
V: TRBV15
size: once
D: NA
length: 15
CDR3: CATSKFGRQAAPLHF
DNA: TGTGCCACCAGCAAATTCGGACGACAAGCGGCACCCCTCCACTTT

J: TRBJ1-4
V: TRBV5-1
size: NA
D: NA
length: 14
CDR3: CASSGGTPGEKLFF
DNA: TGCGCCAGCAGCGGCGGGACTCCAGGGGAAAAACTGTTTTTT

J: TRBJ2-2
V: TRBV13
size: NA
D: NA
length: 14
CDR3: CASSLLGITGELFF
DNA: TGTGCCAGCAGCCTTCTGGGGATCACCGGGGAGCTGTTTTTT

J: TRBJ1-3
V: TRBV2
size: NA
D: NA
length: 17
CDR3: CASSERSGLHSGNTIYF
DNA: TGTGCCAGCAGTGAAAGATCGGGACTCCACTCTGGAAACACCATATATTTT

J: TRBJ1-4
V: TRBV18
size: NA
D: NA
length: 15
CDR3: CASSPEGVTNEKLFF
DNA: TGTGCCAGCTCACCAGAGGGGGTAACTAATGAAAAACTGTTTTTT

J: TRBJ1-2
V: TRBV10-3
size: NA
D: TRBD1
length: 16
CDR3: CAISEHVGQGQDGYTF
DNA: TGTGCCATCAGTGAGCACGTCGGACAGGGGCAAGATGGCTACACCTTC

J: TRBJ1-2
V: TRBV21-1
size: once
D: NA
length: 15
CDR3: CASSKVLKGLIGYTF
DNA: TGTGCCAGCAGCAAAGTATTGAAGGGGTTGATTGGCTACACCTTC

J: TRBJ1-3
V: TRBV5-4
size: NA
D: TRBD1
length: 14
CDR3: CASSQGQGRNTIYF
DNA: TGTGCCAGCAGCCAGGGACAGGGTAGAAACACCATATATTTT

J: TRBJ2-7
V: TRBV2
size: NA
D: TRBD1
length: 15
CDR3: CASSEAEGGTYEQYF
DNA: TGTGCCAGCAGTGAAGCTGAAGGGGGCACCTATGAGCAGTACTTC

J: TRBJ2-7
V: TRBV30
size: once
D: TRBD2
length: 15
CDR3: CAWSGLAPSSYEQYF
DNA: TGTGCCTGGAGTGGACTAGCGCCTAGCTCCTACGAGCAGTACTTC

J: TRBJ2-3
V: TRBV2
size: NA
D: TRBD1
length: 17
CDR3: CASFPALGDRDTDTQYF
DNA: TGTGCCAGCTTTCCTGCCCTAGGGGACAGGGACACAGATACGCAGTATTTT

J: TRBJ2-5
V: TRBV28
size: NA
D: TRBD1
length: 14
CDR3: CASSLYRGRETQYF
DNA: TGTGCCAGCAGTTTATACAGGGGCAGGGAGACCCAGTACTTC

J: TRBJ2-1
V: TRBV25-1
size: NA
D: NA
length: 17
CDR3: CASRPESLRGSYNEQFF
DNA: TGTGCCAGCAGACCTGAGTCGTTAAGAGGCTCCTACAATGAGCAGTTCTTC

J: TRBJ2-6
V: TRBV5-4
size: NA
D: TRBD1
length: 17
CDR3: CASRPRQGYSGANVLTF
DNA: TGTGCCAGCAGACCCCGACAGGGGTACTCTGGGGCCAACGTCCTGACTTTC

J: TRBJ1-4
V: TRBV28
size: NA
D: NA
length: 16
CDR3: CASSRGTSTENEKLFF
DNA: TGTGCCAGCAGCCGAGGTACCTCGACAGAAAATGAAAAACTGTTTTTT

J: TRBJ1-1
V: TRBV5-1
size: NA
D: NA
length: 14
CDR3: CASSLGVMNTEAFF
DNA: TGCGCCAGCAGCTTGGGTGTGATGAACACTGAAGCTTTCTTT

J: TRBJ2-1
V: TRBV25-1
size: NA
D: NA
length: 17
CDR3: CASSGPRDKALGDEQFF
DNA: TGTGCCAGCAGTGGACCCCGGGACAAGGCTTTAGGGGATGAGCAGTTCTTC

J: TRBJ2-2
V: TRBV28
size: NA
D: NA
length: 16
CDR3: CASKYTGNWGTGELFF
DNA: TGTGCCAGTAAATACACAGGGAATTGGGGAACCGGGGAGCTGTTTTTT

J: TRBJ1-5
V: TRBV27
size: once
D: NA
length: 15
CDR3: CASSLDRRSNQPQHF
DNA: TGTGCCAGCAGTTTAGACAGACGTAGCAATCAGCCCCAGCATTTT

J: TRBJ2-2
V: TRBV7-9
size: once
D: NA
length: 15
CDR3: CASSLGPQNTGELFF
DNA: TGTGCCAGCAGCTTAGGGCCCCAGAACACCGGGGAGCTGTTTTTT

J: TRBJ1-6
V: TRBV2
size: NA
D: TRBD1
length: 15
CDR3: CASKVSTGWNSPLHF
DNA: TGTGCCAGCAAAGTTTCGACAGGGTGGAATTCACCCCTCCACTTT

J: TRBJ1-1
V: TRBV5-1
size: NA
D: NA
length: 12
CDR3: CASSLSSGVAFF
DNA: TGCGCCAGCAGCTTGAGCAGCGGGGTAGCTTTCTTT

J: TRBJ2-7
V: TRBV28
size: NA
D: NA
length: 11
CDR3: CASSTRAEQYF
DNA: TGTGCCAGCAGTACTAGGGCCGAGCAGTACTTC

J: TRBJ2-5
V: TRBV9
size: NA
D: TRBD2
length: 17
CDR3: CASSVARGTSGRETQYF
DNA: TGTGCCAGCAGCGTAGCCCGAGGGACTAGCGGGAGAGAGACCCAGTACTTC

J: TRBJ2-6
V: TRBV28
size: NA
D: NA
length: 13
CDR3: CASTISGANVLTF
DNA: TGTGCCAGCACTATCTCTGGGGCCAACGTCCTGACTTTC

J: TRBJ2-5
V: TRBV10-3
size: NA
D: TRBD2
length: 17
CDR3: CAIRTGLAGGSQETQYF
DNA: TGTGCCATCAGGACGGGACTAGCGGGAGGTTCCCAAGAGACCCAGTACTTC

J: TRBJ1-1
V: TRBV6-6
size: NA
D: NA
length: 16
CDR3: CASSYGGVRTNTEAFF
DNA: TGTGCCAGCAGTTACGGGGGGGTCCGGACGAACACTGAAGCTTTCTTT

J: TRBJ1-2
V: TRBV28
size: NA
D: NA
length: 11
CDR3: CALYKNYGYTF
DNA: TGTGCCCTTTACAAGAACTATGGCTACACCTTC

J: TRBJ1-1
V: TRBV5-1
size: NA
D: NA
length: 15
CDR3: CASSYRVGVGTEAFF
DNA: TGCGCCAGCAGCTACCGGGTAGGGGTGGGAACTGAAGCTTTCTTT

J: TRBJ1-2
V: TRBV27
size: NA
D: NA
length: 14
CDR3: CASSPAGSSNGYTF
DNA: TGTGCCAGCAGTCCAGCCGGGTCATCGAATGGCTACACCTTC

J: TRBJ1-2
V: TRBV6-1
size: NA
D: TRBD1
length: 14
CDR3: CASRNRDREHGYTF
DNA: TGTGCCAGCAGGAACCGGGACAGGGAGCATGGCTACACCTTC